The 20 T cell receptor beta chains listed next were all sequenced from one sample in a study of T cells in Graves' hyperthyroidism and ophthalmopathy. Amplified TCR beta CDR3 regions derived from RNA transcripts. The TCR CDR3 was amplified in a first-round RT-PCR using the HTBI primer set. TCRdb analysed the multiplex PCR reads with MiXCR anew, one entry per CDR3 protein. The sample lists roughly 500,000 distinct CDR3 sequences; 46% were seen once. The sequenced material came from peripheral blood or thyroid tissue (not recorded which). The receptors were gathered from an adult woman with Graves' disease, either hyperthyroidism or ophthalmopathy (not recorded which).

In nucleotides, the CDR3 is TGCAGTGCTAGTGACGGGGCCGGACACTATGGCTACACCTTC. The encoded protein is CSASDGAGHYGYTF. The V call is TRBV20-1, the J call TRBJ1-2, with D possibly TRBD1 on 5 matching bases. The CDR3 totals 14 residues. Germline V gives CDR1 DFQATT, CDR2 SNEGSKA (reference sequence). Trimming removed 3 bases at V and 3 bases at J, with 14 bases between.

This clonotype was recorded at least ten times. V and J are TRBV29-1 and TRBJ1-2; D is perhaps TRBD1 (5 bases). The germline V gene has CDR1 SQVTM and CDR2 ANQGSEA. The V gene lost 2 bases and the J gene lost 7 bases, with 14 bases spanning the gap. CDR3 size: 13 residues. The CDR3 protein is CSVERGGGFGYTF. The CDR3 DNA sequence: TGCAGCGTTGAACGGGGGGGAGGGTTTGGCTACACCTTC.

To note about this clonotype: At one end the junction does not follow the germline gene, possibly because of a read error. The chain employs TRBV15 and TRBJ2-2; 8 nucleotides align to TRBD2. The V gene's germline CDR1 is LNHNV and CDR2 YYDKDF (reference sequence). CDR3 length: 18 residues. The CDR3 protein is CATSRETSSAGVTGVLFF. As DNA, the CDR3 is TGTGCCACCAGCAGAGAAACCTCCTCAGCGGGAGTCACCGGGGTGCTGTTTTTT.

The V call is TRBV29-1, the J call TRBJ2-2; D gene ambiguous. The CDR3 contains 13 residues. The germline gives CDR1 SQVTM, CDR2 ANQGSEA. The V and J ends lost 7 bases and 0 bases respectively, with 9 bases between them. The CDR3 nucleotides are TGCAGCGGATCCCAGACGAACACCGGGGAGCTGTTTTTT. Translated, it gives CSGSQTNTGELFF.

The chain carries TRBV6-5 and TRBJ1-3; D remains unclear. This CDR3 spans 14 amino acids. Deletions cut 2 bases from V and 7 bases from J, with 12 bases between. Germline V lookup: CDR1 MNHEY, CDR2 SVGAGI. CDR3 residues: CASSYGTVMNTIYF. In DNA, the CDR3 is TGTGCCAGCAGTTACGGCACAGTCATGAACACCATATATTTT.

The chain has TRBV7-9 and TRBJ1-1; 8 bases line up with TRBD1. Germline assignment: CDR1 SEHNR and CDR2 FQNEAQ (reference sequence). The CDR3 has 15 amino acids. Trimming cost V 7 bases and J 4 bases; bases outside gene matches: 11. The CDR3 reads CASTRLTGEGTEAFF. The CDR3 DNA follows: TGTGCCAGCACCAGACTGACAGGGGAGGGCACTGAAGCTTTCTTT.

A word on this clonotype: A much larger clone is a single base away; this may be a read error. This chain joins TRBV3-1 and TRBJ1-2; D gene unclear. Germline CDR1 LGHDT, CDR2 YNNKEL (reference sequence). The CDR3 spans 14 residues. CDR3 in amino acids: CGSSQGGNRFGYTF. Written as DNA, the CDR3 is TGTGGCAGCAGCCAAGGTGGGAATCGTTTTGGCTACACCTTC.

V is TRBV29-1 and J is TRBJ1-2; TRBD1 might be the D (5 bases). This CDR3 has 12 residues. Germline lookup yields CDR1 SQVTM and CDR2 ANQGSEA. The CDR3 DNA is TGCAGTTCACTCCCAGGGATGGATGGCTACACCTTC. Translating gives CSSLPGMDGYTF.

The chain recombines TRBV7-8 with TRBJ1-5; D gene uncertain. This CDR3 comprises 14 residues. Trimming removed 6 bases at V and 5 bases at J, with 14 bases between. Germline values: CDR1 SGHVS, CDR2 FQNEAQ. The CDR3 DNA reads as TGTGCCAGCAGTCCCTGGAAAGGCTATCAGCCCCAGCATTTT. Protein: CASSPWKGYQPQHF. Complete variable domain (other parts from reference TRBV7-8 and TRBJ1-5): GAGVSQSPRYKVAKRGQDVALRCDPISGHVSLFWYQQALGQGPEFLTYFQNEAQLDKSGLPSDRFFAERPEGSVSTLKIQRTQQEDSAVYLCASSPWKGYQPQHFGDGTRLSIL.

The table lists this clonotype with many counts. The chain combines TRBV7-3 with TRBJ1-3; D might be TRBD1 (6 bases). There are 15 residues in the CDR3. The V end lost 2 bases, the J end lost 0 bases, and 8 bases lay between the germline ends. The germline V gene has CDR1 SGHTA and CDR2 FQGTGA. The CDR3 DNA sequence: TGTGCCAGCAGCTTAGGGACAAGCTCTGGAAACACCATATATTTT. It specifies CASSLGTSSGNTIYF.

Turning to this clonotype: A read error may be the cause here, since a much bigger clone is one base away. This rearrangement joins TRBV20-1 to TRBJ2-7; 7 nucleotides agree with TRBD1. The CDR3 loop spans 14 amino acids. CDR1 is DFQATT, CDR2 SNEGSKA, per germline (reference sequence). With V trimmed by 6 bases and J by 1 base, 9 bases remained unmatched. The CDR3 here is CSAPYTGASYEQYF. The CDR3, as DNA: TGCAGTGCCCCTTACACAGGGGCATCCTACGAGCAGTACTTC.

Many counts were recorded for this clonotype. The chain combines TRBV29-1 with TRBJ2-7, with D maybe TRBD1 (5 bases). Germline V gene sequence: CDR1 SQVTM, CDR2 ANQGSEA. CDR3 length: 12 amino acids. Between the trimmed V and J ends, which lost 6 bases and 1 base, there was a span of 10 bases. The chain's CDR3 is CSVGQPSYEQYF. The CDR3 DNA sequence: TGCAGCGTCGGACAACCATCCTACGAGCAGTACTTC.

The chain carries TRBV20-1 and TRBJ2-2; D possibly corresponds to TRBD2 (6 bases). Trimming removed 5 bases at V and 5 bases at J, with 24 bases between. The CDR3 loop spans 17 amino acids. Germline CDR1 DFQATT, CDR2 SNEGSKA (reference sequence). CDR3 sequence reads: CSASGSKGEEETGELFF. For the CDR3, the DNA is TGCAGTGCTTCGGGATCCAAAGGGGAGGAGGAGACCGGGGAGCTGTTTTTT.

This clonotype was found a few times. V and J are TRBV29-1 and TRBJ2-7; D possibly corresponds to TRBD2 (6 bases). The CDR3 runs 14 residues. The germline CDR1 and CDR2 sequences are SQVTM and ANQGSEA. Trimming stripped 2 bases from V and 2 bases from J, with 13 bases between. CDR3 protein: CSVEFHGGTYEQYF. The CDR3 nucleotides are TGCAGCGTTGAATTTCATGGAGGGACCTACGAGCAGTACTTC.

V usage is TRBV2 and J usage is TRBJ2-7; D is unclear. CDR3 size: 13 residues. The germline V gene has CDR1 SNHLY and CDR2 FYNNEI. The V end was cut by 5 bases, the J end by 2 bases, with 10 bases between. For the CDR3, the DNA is TGTGCCAGCAGTATCTCCTCCACCTACGAGCAGTACTTC. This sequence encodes CASSISSTYEQYF.

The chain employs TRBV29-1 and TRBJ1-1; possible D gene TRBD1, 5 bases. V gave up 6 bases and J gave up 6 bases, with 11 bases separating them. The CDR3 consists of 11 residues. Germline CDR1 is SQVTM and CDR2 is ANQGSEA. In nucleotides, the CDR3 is TGCAGCGTCGCAGACAGTCCTGAAGCTTTCTTT. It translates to CSVADSPEAFF.

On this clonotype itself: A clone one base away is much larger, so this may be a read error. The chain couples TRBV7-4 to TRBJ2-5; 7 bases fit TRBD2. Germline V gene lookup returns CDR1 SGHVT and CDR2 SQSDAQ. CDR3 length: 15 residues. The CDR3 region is CASSRSGRAGEAQYF. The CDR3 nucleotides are TGCGCCAGCAGCCGTAGCGGGCGGGCGGGGGAGGCCCAGTACTTC.

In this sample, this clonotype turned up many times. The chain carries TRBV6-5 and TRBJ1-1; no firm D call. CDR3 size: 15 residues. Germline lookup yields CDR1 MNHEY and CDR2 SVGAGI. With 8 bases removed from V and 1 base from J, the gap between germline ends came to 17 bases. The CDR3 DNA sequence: TGTGCCAGCCGAGTGGCGCCGATTACGAACACTGAAGCTTTCTTT. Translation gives CASRVAPITNTEAFF.

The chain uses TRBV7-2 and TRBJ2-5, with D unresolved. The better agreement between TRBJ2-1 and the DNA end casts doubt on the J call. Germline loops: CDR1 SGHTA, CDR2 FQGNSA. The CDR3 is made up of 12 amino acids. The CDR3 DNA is TGTGCCAGCAGTGGGCCGCGGCGCGAGCAGTTCTTC. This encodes CASSGPRREQFF.

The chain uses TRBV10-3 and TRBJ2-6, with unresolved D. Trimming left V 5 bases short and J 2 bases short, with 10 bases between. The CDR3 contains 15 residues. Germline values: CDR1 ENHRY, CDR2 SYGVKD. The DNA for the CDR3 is TGTGCCATCAGTCAGGACCCTACTGGGGCCAACGTCCTGACTTTC. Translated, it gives CAISQDPTGANVLTF.